Listed below are T cell receptor beta chains from one sample, sequenced in a study of untreated major depressive disorder. Repertoires were generated with immunoSEQ multiplex PCR, while TCRdb's copy carries only in-frame clones and drops some. The sample consists of about 21,000 clones, about nine tenths of them appearing once. The sample was CD4+ T cells from PBMCs. The origin of the receptors is a woman in her forties in good health. CDR3s include the opening cysteine and the closing phenylalanine or tryptophan. A D gene is named only where the DNA matches it firmly. Expanded clones get a size class; other rows say once, few or many, or leave the size out.

size	V	J	D	DNA	CDR3
-	TRBV7-3	TRBJ2-3	-	TGTGCCAGCAGCTCCCAAGGAACCACAGATACGCAGTATTTT	CASSSQGTTDTQYF
-	TRBV6-5	TRBJ2-7	-	TGTGCCAGCAGCTTTGGCGACAGGAGGGCCTACGAGCAGTACTTC	CASSFGDRRAYEQYF
-	TRBV7-2	TRBJ2-1	TRBD2	TGTGCCAGCAGCTTCAAAGAAAAGACTAGCGGGGGGAACAATGAGCAGTTCTTC	CASSFKEKTSGGNNEQFF
-	TRBV30	TRBJ1-2	TRBD1	TGTGCCTGGAGTGTACTAAAACAGGGGGTCGGCTACACCTTC	CAWSVLKQGVGYTF
-	TRBV2	TRBJ1-1	-	TGTGCCAGCAGTCTCGAGATTGAAGCTTTCTTT	CASSLEIEAFF
-	TRBV13	TRBJ2-2	-	TGTGCCAGCAGCTTAGGCATTGAGAACACCGGGGAGCTGTTTTTT	CASSLGIENTGELFF
-	TRBV7-2	TRBJ2-1	TRBD2	TGTGCCAGCAGCTGGCGGACTAGCGGGGCCTACAATGAGCAGTTCTTC	CASSWRTSGAYNEQFF
-	TRBV6-5	TRBJ2-2	TRBD1	TGTGCCAGCTCCCACGGGGACAGAAACACCGGGGAGCTGTTTTTT	CASSHGDRNTGELFF
-	TRBV5-1	TRBJ2-1	TRBD1	TGCGCCAGCAGCTCAAACCCGACAGGGAGCTCCTACAATGAGCAGTTCTTC	CASSSNPTGSSYNEQFF
-	TRBV28	TRBJ1-2	-	TGTGCCAGCAGTCCGGGGGGGATGTTTGCCTATGGCTACACCTTC	CASSPGGMFAYGYTF
-	TRBV11-3	TRBJ1-3	-	TGTGCCAGCAGCTTAGACCGGGGAAACACCATATATTTT	CASSLDRGNTIYF
-	TRBV28	TRBJ2-2	-	TGTGCCAGCAGTTTAGGGTTTAGGGTCACCGGGGAGCTGTTTTTT	CASSLGFRVTGELFF
once	TRBV6-6	TRBJ2-2	-	TGTGCCAGCAGTTACCGGCGGACCGGGGAGCTGTTTTTT	CASSYRRTGELFF
-	TRBV4-1	TRBJ1-2	TRBD1	TGCGCCAGCAGCCAGCAAGTACCAACAGGGGGCCTATATGGCTACACCTTC	CASSQQVPTGGLYGYTF